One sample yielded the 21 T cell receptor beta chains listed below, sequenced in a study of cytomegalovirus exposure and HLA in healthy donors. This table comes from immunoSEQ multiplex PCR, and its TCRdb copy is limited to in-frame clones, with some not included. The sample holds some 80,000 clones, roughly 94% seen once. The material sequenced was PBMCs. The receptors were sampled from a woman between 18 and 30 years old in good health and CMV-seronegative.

CDR3 DNA sequence: TGTGCCAGCAGCTTCTCACGGGATGCCTACAATGAGCAGTTCTTC. Its translation is CASSFSRDAYNEQFF. V gene TRBV5-4 combines with J gene TRBJ2-1; D is possibly TRBD2 (5 bases). This CDR3 region has 15 residues. The V gene lost 2 bases and the J gene lost 2 bases, with 11 bases spanning the gap. Germline V CDR1 and CDR2: SGHNT, YYREEE (reference sequence).

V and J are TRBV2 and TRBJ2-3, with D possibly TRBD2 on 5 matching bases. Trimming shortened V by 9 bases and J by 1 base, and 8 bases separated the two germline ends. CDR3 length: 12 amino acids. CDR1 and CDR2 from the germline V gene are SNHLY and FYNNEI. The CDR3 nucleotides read TGTGCCAGTTTCGGGGGCACAGATACGCAGTATTTT. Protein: CASFGGTDTQYF.

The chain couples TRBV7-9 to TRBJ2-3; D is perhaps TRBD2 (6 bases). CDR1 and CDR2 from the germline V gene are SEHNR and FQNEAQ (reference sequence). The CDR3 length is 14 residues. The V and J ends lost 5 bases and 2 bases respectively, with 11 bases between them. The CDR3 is CASSPGGYTDTQYF. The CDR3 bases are TGTGCCAGCAGCCCCGGGGGTTACACAGATACGCAGTATTTT.

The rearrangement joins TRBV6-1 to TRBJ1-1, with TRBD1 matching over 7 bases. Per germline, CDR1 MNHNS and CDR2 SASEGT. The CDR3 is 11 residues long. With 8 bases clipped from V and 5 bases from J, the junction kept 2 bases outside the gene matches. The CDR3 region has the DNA TGTGCCAGCCGACAGGGTACTGAAGCTTTCTTT. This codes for CASRQGTEAFF.

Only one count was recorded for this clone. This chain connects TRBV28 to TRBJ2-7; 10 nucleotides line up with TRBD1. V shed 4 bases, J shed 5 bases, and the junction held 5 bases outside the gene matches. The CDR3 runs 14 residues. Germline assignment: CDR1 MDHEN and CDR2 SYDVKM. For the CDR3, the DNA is TGTGCCAGCAGTTCAACCGGGACAGGGGACGAGCAGTACTTC. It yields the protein CASSSTGTGDEQYF.

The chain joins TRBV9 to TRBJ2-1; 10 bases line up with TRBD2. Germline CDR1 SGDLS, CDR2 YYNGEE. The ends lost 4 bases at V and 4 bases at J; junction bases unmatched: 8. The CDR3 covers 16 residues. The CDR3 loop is CASSWTRTSGYNEQFF. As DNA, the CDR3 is TGTGCCAGCAGCTGGACTAGGACTAGCGGATACAATGAGCAGTTCTTC.

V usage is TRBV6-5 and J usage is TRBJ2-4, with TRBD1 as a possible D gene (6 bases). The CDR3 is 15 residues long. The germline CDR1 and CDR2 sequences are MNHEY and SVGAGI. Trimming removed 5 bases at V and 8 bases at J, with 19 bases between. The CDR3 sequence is CASSPLPTGNDIQYF. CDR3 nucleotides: TGTGCCAGCAGTCCCCTCCCTACAGGGAACGACATTCAGTACTTC.

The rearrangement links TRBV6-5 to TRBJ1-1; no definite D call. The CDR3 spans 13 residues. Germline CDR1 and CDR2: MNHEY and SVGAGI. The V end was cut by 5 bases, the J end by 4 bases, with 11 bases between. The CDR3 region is CASSRLQSTEAFF. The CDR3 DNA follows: TGTGCCAGCAGTCGATTACAGAGCACTGAAGCTTTCTTT.

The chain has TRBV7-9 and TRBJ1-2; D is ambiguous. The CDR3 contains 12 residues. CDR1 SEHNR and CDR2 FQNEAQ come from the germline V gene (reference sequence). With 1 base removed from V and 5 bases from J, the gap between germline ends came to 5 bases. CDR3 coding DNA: TGTGCCAGCAGCTTAGGAGAGTATGGCTACACCTTC. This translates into CASSLGEYGYTF.

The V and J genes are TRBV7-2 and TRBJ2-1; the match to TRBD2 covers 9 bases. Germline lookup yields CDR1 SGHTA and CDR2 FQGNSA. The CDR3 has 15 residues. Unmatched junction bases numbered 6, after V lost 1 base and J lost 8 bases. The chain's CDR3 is CASSLGAGGGDEQFF. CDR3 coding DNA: TGTGCCAGCAGCTTAGGAGCGGGGGGAGGGGATGAGCAGTTCTTC.

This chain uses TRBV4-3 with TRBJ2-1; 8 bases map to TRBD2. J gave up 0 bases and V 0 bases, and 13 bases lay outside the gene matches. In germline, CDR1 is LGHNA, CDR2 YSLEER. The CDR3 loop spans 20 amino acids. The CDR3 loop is CASSQDMAGGIAVSYNEQFF. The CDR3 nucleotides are TGCGCCAGCAGCCAAGATATGGCGGGGGGAATAGCAGTCTCCTACAATGAGCAGTTCTTC.

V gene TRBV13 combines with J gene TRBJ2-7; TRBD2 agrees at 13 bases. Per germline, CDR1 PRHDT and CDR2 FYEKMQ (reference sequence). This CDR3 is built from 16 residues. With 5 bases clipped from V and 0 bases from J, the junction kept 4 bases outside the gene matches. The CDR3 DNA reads TGTGCCAGCAGCACTAGCGGGAGGGCCCTCTCCTACGAGCAGTACTTC. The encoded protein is CASSTSGRALSYEQYF.

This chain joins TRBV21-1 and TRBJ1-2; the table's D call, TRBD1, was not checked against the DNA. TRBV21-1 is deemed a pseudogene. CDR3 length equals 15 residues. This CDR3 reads CASSETPGCGYGYTF. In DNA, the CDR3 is TGTGCCAGCAGCGAAACCCCAGGGTGCGGCTATGGCTACACCTTC.

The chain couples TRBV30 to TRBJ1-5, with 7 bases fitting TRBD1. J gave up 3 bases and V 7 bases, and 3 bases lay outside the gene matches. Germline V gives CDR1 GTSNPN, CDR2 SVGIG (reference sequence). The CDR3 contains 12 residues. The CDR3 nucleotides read TGTGCCTTGGGACAGTTCAATCAGCCCCAGCATTTT. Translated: CALGQFNQPQHF. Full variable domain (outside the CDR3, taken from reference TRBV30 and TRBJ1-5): SQTIHQWPATLVQPVGSPLSLECTVEGTSNPNLYWYRQAAGRGLQLLFYSVGIGQISSEVPQNLSASRPQDRQFILSSKKLLLSDSGFYLCALGQFNQPQHFGDGTRLSIL.

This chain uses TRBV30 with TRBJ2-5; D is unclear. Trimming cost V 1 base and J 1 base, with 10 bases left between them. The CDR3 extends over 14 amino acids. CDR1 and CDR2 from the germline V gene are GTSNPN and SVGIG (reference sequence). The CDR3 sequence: CAWSEPGLQETQYF. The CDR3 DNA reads TGTGCCTGGAGTGAGCCAGGCCTCCAAGAGACCCAGTACTTC.

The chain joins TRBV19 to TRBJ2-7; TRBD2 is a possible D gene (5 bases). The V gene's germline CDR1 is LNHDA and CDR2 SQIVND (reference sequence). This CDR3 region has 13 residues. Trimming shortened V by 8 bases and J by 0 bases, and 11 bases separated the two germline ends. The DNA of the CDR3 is TGTGCCAGTGGCCGTGGACTCTCCTACGAGCAGTACTTC. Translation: CASGRGLSYEQYF.

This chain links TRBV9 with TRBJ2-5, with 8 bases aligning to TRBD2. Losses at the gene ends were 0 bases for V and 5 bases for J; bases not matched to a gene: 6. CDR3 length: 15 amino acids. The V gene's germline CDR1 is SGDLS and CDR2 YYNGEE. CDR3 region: CASSVGILAEETQYF. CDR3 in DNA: TGTGCCAGCAGCGTAGGAATACTAGCGGAGGAGACCCAGTACTTC.

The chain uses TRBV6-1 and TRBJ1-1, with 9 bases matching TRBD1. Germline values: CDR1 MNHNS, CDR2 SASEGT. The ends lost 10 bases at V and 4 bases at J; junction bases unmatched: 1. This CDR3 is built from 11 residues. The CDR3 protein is CAIQGATEAFF. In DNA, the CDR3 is TGTGCCATACAGGGGGCCACTGAAGCTTTCTTT.

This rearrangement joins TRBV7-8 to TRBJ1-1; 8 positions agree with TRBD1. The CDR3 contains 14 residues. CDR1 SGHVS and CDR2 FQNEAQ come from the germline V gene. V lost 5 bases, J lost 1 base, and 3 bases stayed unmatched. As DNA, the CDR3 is TGTGCCAGCAGCCAAGACAGGGGGAACACTGAAGCTTTCTTT. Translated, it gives CASSQDRGNTEAFF. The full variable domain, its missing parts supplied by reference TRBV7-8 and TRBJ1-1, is GAGVSQSPRYKVAKRGQDVALRCDPISGHVSLFWYQQALGQGPEFLTYFQNEAQLDKSGLPSDRFFAERPEGSVSTLKIQRTQQEDSAVYLCASSQDRGNTEAFFGQGTRLTVV.

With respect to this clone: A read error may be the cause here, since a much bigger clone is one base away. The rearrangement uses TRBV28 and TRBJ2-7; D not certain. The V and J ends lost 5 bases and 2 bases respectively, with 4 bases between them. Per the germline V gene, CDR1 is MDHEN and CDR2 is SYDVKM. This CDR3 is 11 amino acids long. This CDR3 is CASSHTYEQYF. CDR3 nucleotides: TGTGCCAGCAGTCACACCTACGAGCAGTACTTC. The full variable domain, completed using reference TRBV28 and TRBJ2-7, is DVKVTQSSRYLVKRTGEKVFLECVQDMDHENMFWYRQDPGLGLRLIYFSYDVKMKEKGDIPEGYSVSREKKERFSLILESASTNQTSMYLCASSHTYEQYFGPGTRLTVT.

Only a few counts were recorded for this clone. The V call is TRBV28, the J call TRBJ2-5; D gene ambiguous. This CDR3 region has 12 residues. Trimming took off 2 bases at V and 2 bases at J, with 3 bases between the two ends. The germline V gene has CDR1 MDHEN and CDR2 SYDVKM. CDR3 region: CASSLQQETQYF. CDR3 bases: TGTGCCAGCAGTTTACAGCAAGAGACCCAGTACTTC.